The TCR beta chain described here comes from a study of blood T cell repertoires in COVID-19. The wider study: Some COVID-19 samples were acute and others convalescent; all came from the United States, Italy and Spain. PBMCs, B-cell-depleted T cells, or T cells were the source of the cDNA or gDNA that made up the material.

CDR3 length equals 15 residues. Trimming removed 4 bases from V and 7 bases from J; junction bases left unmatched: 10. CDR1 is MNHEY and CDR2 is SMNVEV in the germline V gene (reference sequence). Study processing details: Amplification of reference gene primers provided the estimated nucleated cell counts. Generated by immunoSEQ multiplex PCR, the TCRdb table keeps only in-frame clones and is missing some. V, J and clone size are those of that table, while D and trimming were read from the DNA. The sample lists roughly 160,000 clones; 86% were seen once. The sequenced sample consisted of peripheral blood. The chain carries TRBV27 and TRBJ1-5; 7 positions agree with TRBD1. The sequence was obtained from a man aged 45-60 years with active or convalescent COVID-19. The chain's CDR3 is CASSSNMGQWQPQHF. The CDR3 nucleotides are TGTGCCAGCAGTTCGAATATGGGACAGTGGCAGCCCCAGCATTTT.